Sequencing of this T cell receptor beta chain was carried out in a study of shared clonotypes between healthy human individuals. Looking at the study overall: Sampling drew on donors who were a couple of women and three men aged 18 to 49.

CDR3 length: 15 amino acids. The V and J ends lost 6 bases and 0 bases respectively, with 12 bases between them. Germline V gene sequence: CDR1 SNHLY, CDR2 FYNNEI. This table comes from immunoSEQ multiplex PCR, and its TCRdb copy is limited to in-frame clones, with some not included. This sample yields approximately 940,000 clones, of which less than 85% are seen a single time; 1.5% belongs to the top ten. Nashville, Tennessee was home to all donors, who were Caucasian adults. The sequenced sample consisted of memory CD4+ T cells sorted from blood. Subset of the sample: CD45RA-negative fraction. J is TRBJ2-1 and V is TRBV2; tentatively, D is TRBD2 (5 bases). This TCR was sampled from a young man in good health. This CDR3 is CASSRGISSYNEQFF. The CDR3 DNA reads TGTGCCAGCAGCAGAGGGATTAGCTCCTACAATGAGCAGTTCTTC.